Listed below are T cell receptor beta chains from one sample, sequenced in a study of T cell changes during pregnancy in multiple sclerosis. Profiled with immunoSEQ multiplex PCR; TCRdb holds only in-frame clones, not every one. The sample gives some 80,000 clones, approximately 92% of which show up once; over 0.8% is in the top ten. The sample in question was peripheral blood, obtained in the first trimester of pregnancy. These TCRs come from a female donor with multiple sclerosis, enrolled in a pregnancy study. Both conserved end residues are part of each CDR3. The order of the fields is D gene, V gene, J gene, CDR3 DNA, CDR3 protein. D genes are given only for firm matches.

d_call: TRBD1
v_call: TRBV27
j_call: TRBJ2-2
cdr3_nt: TGTGCCAGCGCTTGGACAGGATACACCGGGGAGCTGTTTTTT
cdr3_aa: CASAWTGYTGELFF

d_call: TRBD1
v_call: TRBV7-8
j_call: TRBJ1-2
cdr3_nt: TGTGCCAGCAGCGCCCGACAGGGGGCGAGCTATGGCTACACCTTC
cdr3_aa: CASSARQGASYGYTF

d_call: .
v_call: TRBV2
j_call: TRBJ1-4
cdr3_nt: TGTGCCAGCAGTGCCTATAATGAAAAACTGTTTTTT
cdr3_aa: CASSAYNEKLFF

d_call: TRBD1
v_call: TRBV7-3
j_call: TRBJ2-3
cdr3_nt: TGTGCCAGCAGCTTCGACAGGGGAACAGATACGCAGTATTTT
cdr3_aa: CASSFDRGTDTQYF

d_call: .
v_call: TRBV7-9
j_call: TRBJ2-7
cdr3_nt: TGTGCCAGCAGCCTCTTTAGCTCCTACGAGCAGTACTTC
cdr3_aa: CASSLFSSYEQYF

d_call: TRBD1
v_call: TRBV6-5
j_call: TRBJ2-7
cdr3_nt: TGTGCCACCACGGGACAGGGGTCCTACGAGCAGTACTTC
cdr3_aa: CATTGQGSYEQYF

d_call: .
v_call: TRBV7-6
j_call: TRBJ2-7
cdr3_nt: TGTGCCAGCAGCGCATACGGGAGTTCCTACGAGCAGTACTTC
cdr3_aa: CASSAYGSSYEQYF

d_call: TRBD1
v_call: TRBV30
j_call: TRBJ1-5
cdr3_nt: TGTGCCTGGAGTGCTGAGGGACAGGGTCTTTATAGCAATCAGCCCCAGCATTTT
cdr3_aa: CAWSAEGQGLYSNQPQHF

d_call: TRBD2
v_call: TRBV6-5
j_call: TRBJ2-1
cdr3_nt: TGTGCCAGCAGTTACTCGGCGGGGGGAACCTACAATGAGCAGTTCTTC
cdr3_aa: CASSYSAGGTYNEQFF

d_call: TRBD1
v_call: TRBV5-1
j_call: TRBJ2-7
cdr3_nt: TGCGCCAGCAACGCCGGGACAGGGCTCTCCTACGAGCAGTACTTC
cdr3_aa: CASNAGTGLSYEQYF

d_call: .
v_call: TRBV12-5
j_call: TRBJ2-5
cdr3_nt: TGTGCTAGTGGTTTGTGGAGGGGAGAGACCCAGTACTTC
cdr3_aa: CASGLWRGETQYF